Below, one TCR beta chain is given with its context. Germline CDR1 is LNHDA and CDR2 is SQIVND (reference sequence). The length of the CDR3 is 14 residues. Trimming removed 10 bases from V and 4 bases from J, with 16 bases in between. This specimen belongs to a study of blood T cell repertoires in COVID-19. This table comes from immunoSEQ multiplex PCR, and its TCRdb copy is limited to in-frame clones, with some not included. The sample consists of around 250,000 clones, about nine tenths of them appearing once. The clonotype was recovered from a woman aged 40 to 49 who had recovered from COVID-19. V usage is TRBV19 and J usage is TRBJ2-2, with D tentatively TRBD1 (6 bases). Sequenced sample: peripheral blood. Here the CDR3 reads CATRRGWGTGELFF. CDR3 nucleotide sequence: TGTGCCACCAGAAGGGGGTGGGGCACCGGGGAGCTGTTTTTT.